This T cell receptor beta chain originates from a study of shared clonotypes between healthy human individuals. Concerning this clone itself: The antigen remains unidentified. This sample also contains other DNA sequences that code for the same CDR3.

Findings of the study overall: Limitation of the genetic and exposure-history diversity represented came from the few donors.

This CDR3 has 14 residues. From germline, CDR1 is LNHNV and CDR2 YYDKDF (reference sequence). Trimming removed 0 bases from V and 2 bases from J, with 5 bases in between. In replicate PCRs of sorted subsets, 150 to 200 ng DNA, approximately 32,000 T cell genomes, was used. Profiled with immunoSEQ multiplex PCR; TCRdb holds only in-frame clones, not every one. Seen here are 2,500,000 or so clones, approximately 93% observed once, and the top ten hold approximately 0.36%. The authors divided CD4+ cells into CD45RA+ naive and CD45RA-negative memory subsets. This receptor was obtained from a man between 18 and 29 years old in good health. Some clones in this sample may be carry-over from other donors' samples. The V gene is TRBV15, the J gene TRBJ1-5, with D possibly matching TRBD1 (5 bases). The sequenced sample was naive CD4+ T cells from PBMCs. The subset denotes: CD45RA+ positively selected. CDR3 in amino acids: CATSREGGNQPQHF. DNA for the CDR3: TGTGCCACCAGCAGAGAAGGGGGCAATCAGCCCCAGCATTTT.